Here is one T cell receptor (beta chain) with its context. Its recognized antigen is unknown. The sample holds no much larger clone one base away, and base qualities are not on file. The data belong to a study of cytomegalovirus exposure and HLA in healthy donors (dated by TCRdb to about 2017). In the study overall: An earlier analysis of several hundred of the donors reported about 250 Gb of sequence data and some 120 million unique TCR beta sequences from 150 million to 200 million T cells. Of the 398 genotyped donors, 70% to 90% were placed in the genetic ancestry cluster associated with self-reported Caucasian donors. A later genetic analysis used genome-wide SNP genotypes for about 65% of the roughly 670 donors, treating that subset as a discovery cohort. Alongside the repertoire data, information on donor age, sex, ethnicity and CMV serostatus was compiled. Rather than using new phenotypic data, the later analysis identified candidate immune exposures from TCR beta sequences and from how often those sequences occurred across donors. A separate validation cohort of 90 to 150 different subjects was used in addition to the 666-subject first cohort. Because of strong linkage in the cohort, roughly 5 DR-DQ haplotypes were treated as single units for association and clustering. The study aimed to test whether cataloging public T cell receptors could reveal signatures of past pathogen exposure. An earlier analysis of around 640 of the donors used high-throughput TCR beta sequencing to judge whether each TCR beta V gene segment behaved as functional or pseudogenic. HLA typing included class I and class II loci at four-digit resolution. Among 398 genotyped donors of the cohort, an average of 235,054 unique TCR beta nucleotide sequences were sequenced per donor, roughly 18% of them non-productive. To study patterns of TCR occurrence, a later analysis re-analyzed previously published TCR beta repertoires from around 660 donors and added high-resolution HLA genotyping. Typing coverage varied by locus: roughly 620-630 donors for A, B, C, DRB1 and DQB1; approximately 500 for DQA1; more than 600 for DPA1; under 490 for DPB1. All discovery cohort repertoires had been generated on a single sequencing platform. The study combined high-throughput TCR immunosequencing, statistical association of individual TCRs with disease status, and machine learning to predict cytomegalovirus infection status. The T cell repertoires of some 670 subjects were profiled by immunosequencing and related to cytomegalovirus serostatus. An early release that covered 640 HLA-typed donors contained approximately 300 gigabases of sequencing data and about 84 million unique TCR sequences.

The cohort was made up of roughly 670 healthy bone marrow donors. All cohort members were sampled while nominally healthy, although unrecorded immune exposures were likely present. The donor was CMV seropositive and was included in the group of 250 to 350 seropositive cohort members. A peripheral blood sample was provided by each donor, and peripheral blood mononuclear cells were used for TCR beta sequencing. The Qiagen DNeasy Blood Extraction Kit was used to extract genomic DNA from the blood cell samples. CDR1 MDHEN and CDR2 SYDVKM were looked up in the germline V gene. V ends up 4 bases short and J 1 base short, with an unmatched junction base count of 5. The CDR3 sequence holds 16 residues, the cysteine and phenylalanine included. The sequence is cut down to CDR3 DNA, 48 bases in frame from base 1. The receptor library was made with the immunoSEQ multiplex PCR assay. A mixture of 60 forward primers for TCR Vbeta segments and 13 reverse primers for TCR Jbeta segments was used in the multiplex PCR. Amplification of the CDR3 region of rearranged TCR beta genes was performed with a multiplex PCR assay on genomic DNA. The Illumina HiSeq System was used to sequence the amplified TCR beta libraries as 87-base-pair reads. As for how the authors treated the data: A later analysis tallied around 87 million unique TCR beta chains across the 660 or so repertoires, and approximately 11 million of those chains were shared by two or more donors. Raw reads were error-corrected and collapsed into unique sequences with a nearest-neighbor algorithm that merged closely related sequences to remove PCR and sequencing errors. CDR3 sequences were aligned to IMGT reference sequences to assign V, D and J gene segments. Each retained sequence needed at least a six-nucleotide match to both a V gene segment and a J gene segment. Rearrangements were called productive when the CDR3 lacked stop codons and stayed in frame with V and J; all others were non-productive. Following IMGT convention, CDR3 was defined as the stretch from the second conserved V-encoded cysteine up to the conserved J-encoded phenylalanine. The earlier analysis of about 620 of the donors excluded sequences that lacked an unambiguous match to a single V gene segment. An earlier analysis of fewer than 650 of the donors classified V segments as functional when productive rearrangements were above 56.7% and as segregating when the standard deviation between donors was above 5%. To diagnose cytomegalovirus status from the catalog of TCR beta chain sequences, a statistical classification framework was built. V and J gene assignment, in a later analysis, came from comparing TCR nucleotide sequences with IMGT/GENE-DB human TR gene sequences. In a later analysis, CDR3 sequences and most-parsimonious VDJ recombination scenarios were assigned using the TCRdist pipeline. A later analysis defined each TCR beta chain by its CDR3 amino acid sequence plus V-gene family, and excluded reads lacking a unique V-gene family. As a way to deal with suspected cross-contamination and a sequencing artifact, a later analysis dropped 450 to 600 nucleotide sequences that were highly shared and had low generation probability. In a later analysis, a clonal expansion index was calculated for each public chain from normalized within-repertoire ranks of inferred template counts. In a later analysis, generation probabilities were computed using a VDJ recombination model fitted to out-of-frame rearrangements, and the results were checked against IGoR. In a later analysis, hypergeometric tests were used to score TCR-TCR, TCR-HLA and TCR-CMV co-occurrence, with a repertoire-size bias correction applied to TCR pairs. In a later analysis, false discovery rates were estimated by permuting HLA or CMV assignments 20 times. In a later analysis, co-occurring TCRs were grouped using DBSCAN, and TCRdist sequence similarity was added for clustering within HLA-allele-positive subsets. Co-occurrence clustering excluded repertoires with fewer than 30,000 or more than 120,000 public chains, plus five with anomalous nucleotide sharing. TCRdb holds this immuneACCESS table with in-frame rearrangements only. Some clones are missing; in checked studies, unresolved V genes explain under half, and the rest has no known cause. V, J and clone size are taken as reported in that table, and D and trimming were inferred from the DNA itself. The sample table contains about 180,000 clones; only one count was recorded for around 80% of them. Together, the top ten hold under 3% of the sample.

Findings and caveats that apply to the study as a whole: At a false discovery rate of 0.05, a later analysis linked some 18,000 TCR beta sequences to specific HLA alleles. A further reported finding was that TCR beta sequences accurately predicted the HLA-A and HLA-B alleles for most subjects in the first cohort. In both the original and validation cohorts, the classifier was reported to diagnose cytomegalovirus status with high specificity and sensitivity. Assigning TCR associations to individual alleles was difficult when HLA alleles, especially DR and DQ, strongly co-occurred. Most TCR sequences were observed very rarely across donors, whereas some public TCRs were present in many individuals. The cohort was sequenced for TCR beta chains only, and without alpha or paired-chain data the features that could be detected were limited. The only immune exposure information available for the cohort was CMV serostatus. A few of the identified cytomegalovirus-associated TCR beta chains were confirmed in vitro to be specific for cytomegalovirus antigens. The study listed 150 to 200 TCR beta chains as associated with cytomegalovirus. The authors suggested that the approach could potentially be generalized to other disease states and immunological phenotypes. Because HLA typing was unavailable for some donors at each locus, only the typed subset was used in association tests. A later analysis found that HLA-associated TCR beta chains were more clonally expanded and had lower generation probabilities than equally common non-associated chains. In a later analysis, several top co-occurrence clusters were reported to appear linked to parvovirus B19, influenza, CMV and Epstein-Barr virus. In a later genetic analysis, a missense DCLRE1C variant was associated with V-gene and J-gene trimming of TCR beta chains, and the association was replicated in an independent cohort. The 87-base-pair reads could not distinguish some IMGT-functional V segments, including TRBV6-2 and TRBV6-3, so those segments were excluded. Linkage disequilibrium might explain the correlated functional status among segregating V segments, but an unknown experimental factor could not be ruled out. A later analysis found that most CMV-associated TCR beta chains appeared HLA-restricted, with HLA associations seemingly driven largely by CMV exposure. Broadly in line with IMGT annotations, most TCR beta V segments showed up in productive rearrangements about 87% or about 30% of the time in an earlier analysis of some 590 of the donors. Sequencing depth was assumed to be roughly uniform across donors in the presence/absence analyses, though that assumption may not hold. A group of highly shared sequence variants was considered likely to be a technical artifact of the sequencing pipeline. A later genetic analysis reported fewer N-insertions in productive TCRs among donors in an Asian-associated ancestry cluster than the roughly 720-donor mean. In a later analysis, TCR association rates were found to vary across HLA loci, with the most associated TCRs seen for DRB1 alleles and the fewest for HLA-C alleles. Because counts were too low, seventeen rarely observed V segments, including chromosome 9 orphons, were left out of the earlier analysis of approximately 500 of the donors.

Sequenced input: PBMCs. This chain joins TRBV28 to TRBJ2-3; 10 bases in the junction line up with TRBD2. This TCR was sampled from a woman between 25 and 40 years old in good health and CMV-seropositive. The nucleotides read TGTGCCAGCAGTTCCTCTCTAGCGGGGGGCACAGATACGCAGTATTTT. Its coded protein is CASSSSLAGGTDTQYF.